This TCR beta chain derives from a study of graft-versus-host responses after intestinal transplantation. At the level of the study: Isolated intestinal, liver-intestinal, or multivisceral transplants were what recipients had. Overall study results and limits: GvH clones surfaced in recipient marrow, some emerging earlier in ileum or blood.

Generated by immunoSEQ multiplex PCR, the TCRdb table keeps only in-frame clones and is missing some. The table has some 130,000 clones, about 93% seen once. Germline CDR1 is MNHNS and CDR2 is SASEGT. With 6 bases clipped from V and 7 bases from J, the junction kept 9 bases outside the gene matches. The CDR3 is made up of 14 amino acids. To note about this clone: Antigen specificity is unknown.

The J gene is TRBJ2-1, the V gene TRBV6-1; 7 bases map to TRBD1. This TCR was sampled from a human donor who received an intestinal transplant. The specimen was unstimulated CD4+ T cells sorted from spleen or lymph node cells, collected before intestinal transplant. In DNA form, the CDR3 reads TGTGCCAGCAGGAGACAGGGTCTGTTGAATGAGCAGTTCTTC. Its protein product is CASRRQGLLNEQFF.